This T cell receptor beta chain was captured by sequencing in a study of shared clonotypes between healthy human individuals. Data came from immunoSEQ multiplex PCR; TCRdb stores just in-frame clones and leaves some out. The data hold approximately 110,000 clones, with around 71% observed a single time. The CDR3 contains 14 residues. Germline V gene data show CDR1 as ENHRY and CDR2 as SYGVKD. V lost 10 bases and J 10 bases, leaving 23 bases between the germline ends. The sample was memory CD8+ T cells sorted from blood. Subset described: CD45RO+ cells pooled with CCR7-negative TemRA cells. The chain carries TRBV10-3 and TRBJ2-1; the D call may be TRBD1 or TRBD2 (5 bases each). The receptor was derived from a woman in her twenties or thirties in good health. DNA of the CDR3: TGTGCCACCGGATGGGGACCGCGGCTTTGGGAGCAGTTCTTC. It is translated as CATGWGPRLWEQFF.